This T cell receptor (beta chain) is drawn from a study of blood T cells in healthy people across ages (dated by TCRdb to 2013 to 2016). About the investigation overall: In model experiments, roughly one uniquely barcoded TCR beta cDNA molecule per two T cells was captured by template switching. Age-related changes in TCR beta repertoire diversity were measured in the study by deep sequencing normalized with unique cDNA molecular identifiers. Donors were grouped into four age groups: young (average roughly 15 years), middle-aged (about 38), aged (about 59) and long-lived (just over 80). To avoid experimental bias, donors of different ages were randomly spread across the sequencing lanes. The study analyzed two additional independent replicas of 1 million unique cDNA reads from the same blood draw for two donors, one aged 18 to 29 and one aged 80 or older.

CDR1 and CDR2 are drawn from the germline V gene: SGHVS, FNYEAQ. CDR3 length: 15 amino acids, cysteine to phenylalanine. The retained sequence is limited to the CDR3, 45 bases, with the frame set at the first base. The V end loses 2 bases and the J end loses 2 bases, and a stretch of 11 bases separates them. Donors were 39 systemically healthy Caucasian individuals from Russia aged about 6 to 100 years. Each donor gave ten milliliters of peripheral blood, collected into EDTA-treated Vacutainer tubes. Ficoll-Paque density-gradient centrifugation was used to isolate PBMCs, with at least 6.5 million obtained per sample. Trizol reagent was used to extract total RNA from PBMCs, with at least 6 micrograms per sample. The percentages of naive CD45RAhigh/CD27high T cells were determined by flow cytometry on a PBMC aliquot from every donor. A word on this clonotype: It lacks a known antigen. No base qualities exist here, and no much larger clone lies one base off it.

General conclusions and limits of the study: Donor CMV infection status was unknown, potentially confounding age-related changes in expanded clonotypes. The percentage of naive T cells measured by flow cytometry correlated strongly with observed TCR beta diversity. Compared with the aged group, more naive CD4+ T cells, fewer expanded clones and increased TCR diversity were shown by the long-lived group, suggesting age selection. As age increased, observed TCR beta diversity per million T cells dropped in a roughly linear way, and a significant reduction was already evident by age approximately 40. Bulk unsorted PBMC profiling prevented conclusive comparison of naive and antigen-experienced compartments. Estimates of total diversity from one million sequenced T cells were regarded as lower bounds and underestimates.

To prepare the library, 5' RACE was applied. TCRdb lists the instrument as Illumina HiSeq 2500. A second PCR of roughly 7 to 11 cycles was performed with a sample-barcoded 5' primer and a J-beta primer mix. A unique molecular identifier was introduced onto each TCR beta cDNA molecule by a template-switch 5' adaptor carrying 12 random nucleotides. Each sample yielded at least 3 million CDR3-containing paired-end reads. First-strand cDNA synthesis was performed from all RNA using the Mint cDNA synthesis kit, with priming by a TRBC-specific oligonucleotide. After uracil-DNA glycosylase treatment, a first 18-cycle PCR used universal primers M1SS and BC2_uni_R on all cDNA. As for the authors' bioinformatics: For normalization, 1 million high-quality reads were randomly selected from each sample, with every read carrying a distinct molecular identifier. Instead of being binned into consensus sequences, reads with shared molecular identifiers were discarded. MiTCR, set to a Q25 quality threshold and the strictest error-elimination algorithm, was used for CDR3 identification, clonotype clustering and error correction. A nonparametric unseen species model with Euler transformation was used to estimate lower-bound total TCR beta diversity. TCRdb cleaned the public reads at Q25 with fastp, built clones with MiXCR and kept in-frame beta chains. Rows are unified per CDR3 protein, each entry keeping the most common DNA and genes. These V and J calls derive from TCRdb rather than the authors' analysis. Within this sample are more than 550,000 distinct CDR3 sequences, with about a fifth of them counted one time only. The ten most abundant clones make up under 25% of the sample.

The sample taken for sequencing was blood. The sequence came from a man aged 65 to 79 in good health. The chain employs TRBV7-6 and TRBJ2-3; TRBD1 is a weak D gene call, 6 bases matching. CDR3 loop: CASSLTGLDTDTQYF. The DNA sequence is TGTGCCAGCAGCTTAACAGGGTTGGACACAGATACGCAGTATTTT.